A selection of T cell receptor beta chains follows, all from one sample in a study of identical twins. TCRdb ran MiXCR on the 5' RACE reads and lists one entry per CDR3 protein. The sample holds under 350,000 distinct CDR3 sequences, roughly 8.6% seen once. This sample also appeared in a second study, on yellow fever vaccine responses in identical twins.

Input material: CD8+ T cells sorted from blood. The receptors here all came from a young woman in good health. Both conserved end residues are part of each CDR3. D genes are given only for firm matches. Not every row has a clone size; where given, it reads once, few, many or a size class.

d_call j_call v_call clone_size cdr3_nt cdr3_aa
- TRBJ2-1 TRBV12-3/TRBV12-4 many TGTGCCAGCAGCCTACTTTATAGCAATGAGCAGTTCTTC CASSLLYSNEQFF
- TRBJ2-3 TRBV6-1 many TGTGCCAGCAGTGGTATGGAGGGGGGGACAGATACGCAGTATTTT CASSGMEGGTDTQYF
- TRBJ1-5 TRBV4-3 - TGCGCCAGCAGCCAAGAGTTTAACCTCGGTGGGCAGCCCCAGCATTTT CASSQEFNLGGQPQHF
TRBD2 TRBJ2-1 TRBV5-1 many TGCGCCAGCAGTAATGTAGCGGGAGGGGACTACAATGAGCAGTTCTTC CASSNVAGGDYNEQFF
- TRBJ2-7 TRBV12-3/TRBV12-4 few TGTGCCAGCAGCCACGGTGGGGACGGATCCTACGAGCAGTACTTC CASSHGGDGSYEQYF
TRBD2 TRBJ2-1 TRBV14 few TGTGCCAGCAGCCAACGTGGACTAGCGTGGAGCTCCTACAATGAGCAGTTCTTC CASSQRGLAWSSYNEQFF
- TRBJ2-7 TRBV6-5 - TGTGCCAGCAGTTACTCGATCACAGAAAGCTACGAGCAGTACTTC CASSYSITESYEQYF
TRBD1 TRBJ2-7 TRBV28 - TGTGCCAGCAGTTTAACAGGGGGTCTGCGCTACGAGCAGTACTTC CASSLTGGLRYEQYF
- TRBJ2-3 TRBV7-9 many TGTGCCAGCAGCCCTTTAGTAGGCACAGATACGCAGTATTTT CASSPLVGTDTQYF
TRBD1 TRBJ2-7 TRBV29-1 - TGCAGCGTTGTTTCTCAGGGGGCCAACGAGCAGTACTTC CSVVSQGANEQYF
TRBD2 TRBJ2-3 TRBV6-4 many TGTGCCAGCAGTGACGGGACTAGCGGGGGCACAGATACGCAGTATTTT CASSDGTSGGTDTQYF
- TRBJ1-5 TRBV7-2 few TGTGCCAGCAGCTTAGCGATGGGTCAGCCCCAGCATTTT CASSLAMGQPQHF
- TRBJ2-3 TRBV20-1 few TGCAGTGCCACCTCACTGGCGGACGTGGCAGATACGCAGTATTTT CSATSLADVADTQYF
- TRBJ2-2 TRBV10-3 many TGTGCCATCAGCCTGACAGACACCGGGGAGCTGTTTTTT CAISLTDTGELFF
- TRBJ2-5 TRBV29-1 - TGCAGCGTGGGGGACATTCAAGAGACCCAGTACTTC CSVGDIQETQYF
- TRBJ1-1 TRBV9 few TGTGCCAGCACCTACCTGCGGTCTGAAGCTTTCTTT CASTYLRSEAFF
TRBD1 TRBJ2-7 TRBV12-3/TRBV12-4 few TGTGCCAGCAGCCCCCGGGACAGGGGAGATGGCGAGCAGTACTTC CASSPRDRGDGEQYF
- TRBJ1-1 TRBV5-1 few TGCGCCAGCACCAGGGGCACTGAAGCTTTCTTT CASTRGTEAFF
- TRBJ2-1 TRBV29-1 - TGCAGCGTTGGGACATCCCCCTACAATGAGCAGTTCTTC CSVGTSPYNEQFF
TRBD1 TRBJ1-1 TRBV5-1 few TGCGCCAGCAGCGGTGACAGGGGGTTAGAAGCTTTCTTT CASSGDRGLEAFF
TRBD1 TRBJ2-7 TRBV28 - TGTGCCAGCAGTTCGGGACAGGGGGCGCGGAGTTCCTACGAGCAGTACTTC CASSSGQGARSSYEQYF
TRBD2 TRBJ2-1 TRBV6-2/TRBV6-3 - TGTGCCAGCACGGGGCGGGAGTACGTTGAGCAGTTCTTC CASTGREYVEQFF
TRBD2 TRBJ2-7 TRBV7-2 few TGTGCCAGCAGCTTTTATAGCGGGGTCCTCGGCGAGCAGTACTTC CASSFYSGVLGEQYF
- TRBJ1-1 TRBV4-3 - TGCGCCAGCAGCCCCGGACAGACTGGCACTGAAGCTTTCTTT CASSPGQTGTEAFF
- TRBJ2-2 TRBV7-9 many TGTGCCAGCAGCTTAGACAGGCGACCCGGGGAGCTGTTTTTT CASSLDRRPGELFF
- TRBJ1-2 TRBV6-5 many TGTGCCAGCAGTCACGAGGGGTTCGGCTATGGCTACACCTTC CASSHEGFGYGYTF
TRBD1 TRBJ2-2 TRBV5-5 many TGTGCCAGCAGCTCCAGAGACAGGGGGCTGGACACCGGGGAGCTGTTTTTT CASSSRDRGLDTGELFF
- TRBJ1-4 TRBV15 - TGTGCCACCAGCGAACAGAGAAACATTAATGAAAAACTGTTTTTT CATSEQRNINEKLFF
- TRBJ2-7 TRBV28 many TGTGCCAGCAGTTTGATTGGTTACGAGCAGTACTTC CASSLIGYEQYF
TRBD2 TRBJ2-5 TRBV12-3/TRBV12-4 few TGTGCCAGCAGCGGGGGGAACCAAGAGACCCAGTACTTC CASSGGNQETQYF
TRBD1 TRBJ2-7 TRBV27 many TGTGCCAGCAGTCCTCTCCGGGACAGGGGGCTCGAGCAGTACTTC CASSPLRDRGLEQYF